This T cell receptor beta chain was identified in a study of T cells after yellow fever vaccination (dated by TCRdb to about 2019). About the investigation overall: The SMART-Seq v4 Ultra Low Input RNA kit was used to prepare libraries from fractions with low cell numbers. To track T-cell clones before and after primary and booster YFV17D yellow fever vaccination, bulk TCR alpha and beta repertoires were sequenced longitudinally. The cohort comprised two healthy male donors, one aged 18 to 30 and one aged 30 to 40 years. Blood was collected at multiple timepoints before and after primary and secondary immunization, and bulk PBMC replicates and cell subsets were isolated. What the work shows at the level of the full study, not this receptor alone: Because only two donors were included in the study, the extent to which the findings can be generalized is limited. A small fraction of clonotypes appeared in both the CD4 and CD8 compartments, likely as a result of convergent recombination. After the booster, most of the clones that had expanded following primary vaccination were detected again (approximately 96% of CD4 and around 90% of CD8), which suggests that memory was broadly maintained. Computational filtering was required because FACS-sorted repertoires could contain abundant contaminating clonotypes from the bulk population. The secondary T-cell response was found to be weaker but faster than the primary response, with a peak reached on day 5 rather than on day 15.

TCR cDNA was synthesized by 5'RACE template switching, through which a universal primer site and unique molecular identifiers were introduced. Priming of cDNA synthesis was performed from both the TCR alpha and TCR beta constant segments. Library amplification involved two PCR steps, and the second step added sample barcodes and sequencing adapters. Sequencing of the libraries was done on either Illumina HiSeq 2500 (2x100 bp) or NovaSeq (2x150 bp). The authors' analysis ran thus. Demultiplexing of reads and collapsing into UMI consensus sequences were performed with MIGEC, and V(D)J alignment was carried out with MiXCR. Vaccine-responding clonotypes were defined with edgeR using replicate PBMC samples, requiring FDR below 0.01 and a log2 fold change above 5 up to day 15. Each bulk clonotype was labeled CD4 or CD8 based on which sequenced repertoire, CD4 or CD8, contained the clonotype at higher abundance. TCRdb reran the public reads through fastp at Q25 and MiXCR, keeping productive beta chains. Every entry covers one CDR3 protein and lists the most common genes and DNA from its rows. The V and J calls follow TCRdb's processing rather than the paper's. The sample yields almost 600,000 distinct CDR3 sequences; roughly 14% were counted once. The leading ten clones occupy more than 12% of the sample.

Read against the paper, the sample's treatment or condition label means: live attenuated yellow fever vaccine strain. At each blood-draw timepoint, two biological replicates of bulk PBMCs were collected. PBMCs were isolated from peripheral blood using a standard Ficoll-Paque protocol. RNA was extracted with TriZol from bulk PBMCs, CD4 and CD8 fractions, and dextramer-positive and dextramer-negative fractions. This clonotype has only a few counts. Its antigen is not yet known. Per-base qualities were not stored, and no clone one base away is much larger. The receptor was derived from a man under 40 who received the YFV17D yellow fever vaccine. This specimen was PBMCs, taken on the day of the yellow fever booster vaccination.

The CDR3 protein: CASSFDRGAEKLFF. The DNA sequence follows: TGTGCCAGCAGTTTCGACAGGGGCGCGGAAAAACTGTTTTTT. Recombination linked TRBV28 to TRBJ1-4, with 8 bases matching TRBD1. Sequences MDHEN (CDR1) and SYDVKM (CDR2) are obtained from the germline V gene. For this chain, trimming is 3 bases at the V end and 8 bases at the J end, and the number of junction bases without a gene match is 5. The CDR3 numbers 14 residues from cysteine through phenylalanine. Just CDR3 DNA is preserved here, 42 bases in frame from base 1. Here the CDR3 is joined to the reference TRBV28 and TRBJ1-4 genes, and the full variable domain is: DVKVTQSSRYLVKRTGEKVFLECVQDMDHENMFWYRQDPGLGLRLIYFSYDVKMKEKGDIPEGYSVSREKKERFSLILESASTNQTSMYLCASSFDRGAEKLFFGSGTQLSVL.